These 17 T cell receptor beta chains were sequenced from one sample in a study of molecular identifiers for immune sequencing clone quantification (dated by TCRdb to 2017 to 2018). Library preparation employed PCR. Sequencing relied on an Illumina HiSeq 4000. TCRdb redid the processing of the public reads, applying fastp at Q25 and MiXCR, and retained in-frame beta chains. CDR3 protein duplicates are merged, each entry listing the most common genes and DNA. This sample lists around 40,000 distinct CDR3 sequences; roughly a fifth were detected once. Together, the top ten hold about 1.2% of the sample. Input material: naive CD8+ T cells from blood, with Jurkat cell RNA spiked in. The cell subset or site label here, explained by the study, means: FACS-sorted CD8+CD4-CCR7+CD45RA+ naive T cells. These TCRs come from a human donor in good health. Some libraries in this study had Jurkat cell RNA spiked in.

V gene TRBV7-9 combines with J gene TRBJ1-4; TRBD1 agrees at 8 bases. The germline V gene encodes CDR1 SEHNR and CDR2 FQNEAQ (reference sequence). Trimming cost V 4 bases and J 8 bases; bases outside gene matches: 9. The CDR3 has 15 amino acids. CDR3: CASSSDRELSEKLFF. The CDR3 DNA is TGTGCCAGCAGCTCGGACAGGGAATTAAGCGAAAAACTGTTTTTT.

This clonotype was seen repeatedly, ten times or more. This sequence joins TRBV7-9 and TRBJ2-7; D is perhaps TRBD1 or TRBD2 (5 bases each). The germline gives CDR1 SEHNR, CDR2 FQNEAQ (reference sequence). The CDR3 is 14 residues long. V gave up 5 bases and J gave up 7 bases, with 18 bases separating them. The CDR3 protein is CASSPPRGNWEQYF. The CDR3 bases are TGTGCCAGCAGCCCCCCTCGGGGCAATTGGGAGCAGTACTTC.

This clonotype was counted many times. The chain joins TRBV29-1 to TRBJ1-2; possible D gene TRBD1, 5 bases. CDR3 size: 10 residues. V lost 4 bases to trimming and J lost 9 bases, with 9 bases between them. Looked up from germline, CDR1 is SQVTM and CDR2 is ANQGSEA. This CDR3 is CSVVGGSYTF. In nucleotides, the CDR3 is TGCAGCGTTGTTGGGGGTAGCTACACCTTC. Full variable domain (remainder filled in from reference TRBV29-1 and TRBJ1-2): SAVISQKPSRDICQRGTSLTIQCQVDSQVTMMFWYRQQPGQSLTLIATANQGSEATYESGFVIDKFPISRPNLTFSTLTVSNMSPEDSSIYLCSVVGGSYTFGSGTRLTVV.

The sample holds many counts of this clonotype. The rearrangement uses TRBV6-5 and TRBJ2-5; 7 bases map to TRBD2. The CDR3 spans 15 residues. From germline, CDR1 is MNHEY and CDR2 SVGAGI. V lost 2 bases, J lost 2 bases, and 5 bases stayed unmatched. CDR3 coding DNA: TGTGCCAGCAGTTACGCGGGGGTGCTACAAGAGACCCAGTACTTC. It is translated as CASSYAGVLQETQYF.

This clonotype was detected ten times or more. The genes are TRBV3-1 and TRBJ2-5; D unresolved. The V end lost 4 bases, the J end lost 2 bases, and 5 bases lay between the germline ends. CDR3 length: 12 residues. Germline V gene lookup returns CDR1 LGHDT and CDR2 YNNKEL (reference sequence). The CDR3 bases are TGTGCCAGCAGCCGCATTCAAGAGACCCAGTACTTC. This translates into CASSRIQETQYF.

This clonotype has ten or more counts. The rearrangement links TRBV28 to TRBJ1-6, with 10 bases fitting TRBD1. CDR1 and CDR2 from the germline V gene are MDHEN and SYDVKM. CDR3 length: 15 amino acids. Losses at the gene ends were 4 bases for V and 7 bases for J; bases not matched to a gene: 4. The CDR3 is CASSYPDRGNSPLHF. The CDR3 DNA reads as TGTGCCAGCAGTTACCCGGACAGGGGGAATTCACCCCTCCACTTT.

This clonotype was found many times. J is TRBJ2-3 and V is TRBV4-1, with a tentative D call TRBD1 (5 bases). Germline V gene sequence: CDR1 MGHRA, CDR2 YSYEKL. CDR3 length: 16 residues. V lost 0 bases and J lost 2, with 12 bases in between. The CDR3: CASSQEVRQNTDTQYF. The CDR3, as DNA: TGCGCCAGCAGCCAAGAGGTCCGACAGAACACAGATACGCAGTATTTT.

This clonotype showed up many times. The V gene is TRBV28, the J gene TRBJ2-3; D is ambiguous. The CDR3 runs 11 residues. The germline V and J ends were trimmed by 6 bases and 3 bases, with 4 bases remaining between them. Germline lookup yields CDR1 MDHEN and CDR2 SYDVKM. CDR3 in DNA: TGTGCCAGCAGCTTAACAGATACGCAGTATTTT. Protein sequence: CASSLTDTQYF.

This clonotype was seen repeatedly, ten times or more. The CDR3 here is CASSLTRGGAQETQYF. DNA of the CDR3: TGTGCCAGCAGCCTGACTCGCGGGGGGGCCCAAGAGACCCAGTACTTC. The chain joins TRBV5-4 to TRBJ2-5, with TRBD2 matching over 9 bases. CDR1 and CDR2 (germline): SGHNT, YYREEE (reference sequence). The CDR3 loop spans 16 amino acids. With V trimmed by 4 bases and J by 1 base, 8 bases remained unmatched.

This clonotype was recorded only once. The CDR3 DNA reads as TGTGCCGCAAACCAACCAGTTGGAGGGAAAGGGAGAGAGACCCAGTACTTC. Its protein product is CAANQPVGGKGRETQYF. This sequence joins TRBV2 and TRBJ2-5; possible D gene TRBD2, 6 bases. There are 17 residues in the CDR3. Looked up from germline, CDR1 is SNHLY and CDR2 is FYNNEI. V was cut by 11 bases and J by 4 bases, with 29 bases left in between.

At least ten counts were recorded for this clonotype. The chain couples TRBV2 to TRBJ1-5; D unresolved. CDR1 and CDR2 (germline): SNHLY, FYNNEI. With 6 bases removed from V and 3 bases from J, the gap between germline ends came to 12 bases. The CDR3 length is 14 residues. CDR3 sequence (DNA): TGTGCCAGCAGGGGAGGGCAGTCCAATCAGCCCCAGCATTTT. Translating it yields CASRGGQSNQPQHF.

This clonotype was observed at least ten times. V gene TRBV10-3 combines with J gene TRBJ2-7, with TRBD2 as a possible D gene (6 bases). Trimming left V 0 bases short and J 2 bases short, with 17 bases between. This CDR3 is built from 17 residues. Germline V gene lookup returns CDR1 ENHRY and CDR2 SYGVKD. This CDR3 is CAISESAGRQGTYEQYF. CDR3 nucleotide sequence: TGTGCCATCAGTGAGTCGGCGGGGAGGCAAGGGACCTACGAGCAGTACTTC.

This clonotype came up many times. V is TRBV19 and J is TRBJ2-7, with a weak D call TRBD1 (6 bases). CDR3 length: 13 residues. Trimming removed 6 bases at V and 1 base at J, with 10 bases between. The germline gives CDR1 LNHDA, CDR2 SQIVND (reference sequence). The CDR3 spells CASRAGTSYEQYF. Written as DNA, the CDR3 is TGTGCCAGTAGGGCCGGGACATCCTACGAGCAGTACTTC.

This clonotype was seen many times. The rearrangement links TRBV6-5 to TRBJ2-7, with 7 positions matching TRBD1. The J segment lost 2 bases and the V segment lost 5 bases, leaving 6 bases of the junction unmatched. In germline, CDR1 is MNHEY, CDR2 SVGAGI. This CDR3 spans 14 amino acids. The CDR3 nucleotides are TGTGCCAGCAGTCTCCGGGACAGAACCTACGAGCAGTACTTC. Translation: CASSLRDRTYEQYF.

This clonotype appeared once. One junction end disagrees with the germline gene, perhaps due to a read error. This chain connects TRBV20-1 to TRBJ2-7, with D perhaps matching TRBD2 (5 bases). The length of the CDR3 is 14 residues. Germline assignment: CDR1 DFQATT and CDR2 SNEGSKA (reference sequence). The DNA of the CDR3 is TGCAGTGCCCCAAAGTGGGAGTATTCCTACGAGCAGTGCTTC. Protein product: CSAPKWEYSYEQCF.

This clonotype appeared many times. The chain is built from TRBV29-1 and TRBJ2-7; D might be TRBD1 (6 bases). The CDR3 runs 14 residues. Trimming shortened V by 1 base and J by 2 bases, and 12 bases separated the two germline ends. Germline CDR1 and CDR2: SQVTM and ANQGSEA. DNA for the CDR3: TGCAGCGTTGAAGTGGGGGACACTACCTACGAGCAGTACTTC. Translation: CSVEVGDTTYEQYF.

This clonotype was counted a single time. V and J are TRBV7-9 and TRBJ1-1; D is possibly TRBD1 (6 bases). The germline gives CDR1 SEHNR, CDR2 FQNEAQ (reference sequence). With 2 bases removed from V and 2 bases from J, the gap between germline ends came to 12 bases. The CDR3 runs 15 residues. The CDR3 loop reads CASSLSWTENTEAFF. The CDR3 DNA reads as TGTGCCAGCAGCTTATCATGGACAGAAAACACTGAAGCTTTCTTT.